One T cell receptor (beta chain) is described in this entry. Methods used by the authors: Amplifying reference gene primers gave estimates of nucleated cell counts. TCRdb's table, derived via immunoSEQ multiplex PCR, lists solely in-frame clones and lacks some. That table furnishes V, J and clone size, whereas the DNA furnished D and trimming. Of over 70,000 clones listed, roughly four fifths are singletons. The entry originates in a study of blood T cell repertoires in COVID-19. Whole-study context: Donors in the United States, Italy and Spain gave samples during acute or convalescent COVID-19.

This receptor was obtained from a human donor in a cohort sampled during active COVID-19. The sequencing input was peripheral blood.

The CDR3 DNA follows: TGTGCCAGCAGGCAAACGACAGGGGGTAGCTTCTTC. Encoded protein: CASRQTTGGSFF. The genes are TRBV11-2 and TRBJ2-1, with TRBD1 identical over 9 bases. The CDR3 consists of 12 residues. V was pared by 6 bases and J by 16 bases, with 10 bases of the junction left unmatched. The germline V gene encodes CDR1 SGHAT and CDR2 FQNNGV.